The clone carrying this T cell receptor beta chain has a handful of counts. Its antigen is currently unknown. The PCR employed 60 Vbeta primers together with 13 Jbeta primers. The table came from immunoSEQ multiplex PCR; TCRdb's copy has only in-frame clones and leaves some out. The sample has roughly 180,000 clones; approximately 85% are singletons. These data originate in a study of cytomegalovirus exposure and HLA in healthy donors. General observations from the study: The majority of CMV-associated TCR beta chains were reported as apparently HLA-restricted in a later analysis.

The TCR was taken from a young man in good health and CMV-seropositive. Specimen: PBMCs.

The CDR3 reads CASSPSGTEAFF. The CDR3 DNA is TGTGCCAGCAGCCCCTCGGGCACTGAAGCTTTCTTT. The chain is built from TRBV6-5 and TRBJ1-1; D is unclear. This CDR3 has 12 amino acids. Per germline, CDR1 MNHEY and CDR2 SVGAGI. The ends were cut back, 6 bases at V and 4 bases at J, with 9 bases in the middle.